This TCR beta chain came from a study of shared clonotypes between healthy human individuals. Study background: A donor's plate count was three for CD4 naive and three for CD4 memory; CD8 naive had two and CD8 memory one.

Trimming removed 6 bases at V and 6 bases at J, with 15 bases between. CDR3 length equals 14 residues. Germline-derived CDR1 and CDR2 are MNHEY and SVGAGI. Overall study findings and caveats: Naive subsets tended to show greater estimated richness than memory subsets. Only blood was sampled; tissue repertoires likely differ.

TCRdb's copy holds only in-frame clones and misses some; the assay was immunoSEQ multiplex PCR. The repertoire holds about 520,000 clones, with approximately 95% as singletons. Remarks on this clone: What it binds is unknown.

The sequence was collected from a woman between 25 and 40 years old in good health. V usage is TRBV6-5 and J usage is TRBJ1-5; tentatively, D is TRBD1 (5 bases). The sequenced sample consisted of naive CD4+ T cells sorted from blood. Regarding subset: CD45RA+ positively selected. This chain's CDR3 is CASSARGAGQPQHF. For the CDR3, the DNA is TGTGCCAGCAGCGCCCGAGGGGCAGGTCAGCCCCAGCATTTT.